Following are 23 T cell receptor beta chains from one sample sequenced in a study of blood T cell repertoires in COVID-19. TCRdb's table, derived via immunoSEQ multiplex PCR, lists solely in-frame clones and lacks some. The data contain 150,000 to 160,000 clones, approximately 80% of them singletons. The source material was peripheral blood. The receptors were sampled from an older woman with acute or convalescent COVID-19.

The gene calls are TRBV12-5 and TRBJ1-2; 8 positions agree with TRBD1. CDR1 is LGHNT, CDR2 FRNRAP, per germline. J was trimmed by 8 bases and V by 2 bases; bases with no gene match: 13. CDR3 length: 16 residues. The CDR3 loop reads CASGLWQSPGGTGYTF. CDR3 sequence (DNA): TGTGCTAGTGGTTTGTGGCAATCACCAGGGGGCACCGGCTACACCTTC.

This clone has more than one count but fewer than ten. V is TRBV14 and J is TRBJ1-2; tentative D call: TRBD1 (5 bases). The CDR3 length is 14 residues. Germline values: CDR1 SGHDN, CDR2 FVKESK. Trimming pared 3 bases from V and 7 bases from J, leaving 15 bases between. The CDR3 nucleotides read TGTGCCAGCAGCCATCTTCGGACATCCGGTGGCTACACCTTC. Translating gives CASSHLRTSGGYTF.

This clone appeared a few times. The rearrangement uses TRBV7-2 and TRBJ2-3; TRBD1 matches 7 bases. Trimming at V came to 5 bases and at J to 5 bases, leaving 7 bases not matched to a gene. Germline V gives CDR1 SGHTA, CDR2 FQGNSA. The CDR3 loop spans 14 amino acids. The CDR3 region has the DNA TGTGCCAGCAGCCTAACAGGGGTAGTAGATACGCAGTATTTT. This gives the protein CASSLTGVVDTQYF.

The V call is TRBV18, the J call TRBJ2-7; 10 bases are shared with TRBD2. Trimming took 3 bases from V and 5 from J; bases not matched to a gene: 4. Germline CDR1 is KGHSH and CDR2 is LQKENI. This CDR3 spans 14 amino acids. This CDR3 reads CASSPGTSADEQYF. The CDR3 bases are TGTGCCAGCTCACCTGGGACTAGCGCGGACGAGCAGTACTTC.

This chain connects TRBV5-5 to TRBJ2-1; 9 bases map to TRBD1. Trimming took 3 bases from V and 9 from J; bases not matched to a gene: 7. This CDR3 is 14 amino acids long. CDR1 is SGHKS, CDR2 YYEKEE, per germline (reference sequence). This chain's CDR3 is CASSSGQGYGEQFF. In nucleotides, the CDR3 is TGTGCCAGCAGCTCGGGACAGGGATATGGTGAGCAGTTCTTC. Variable domain in full (rest from reference TRBV5-5 and TRBJ2-1): DAGVTQSPTHLIKTRGQQVTLRCSPISGHKSVSWYQQVLGQGPQFIFQYYEKEERGRGNFPDRFSARQFPNYSSELNVNALLLGDSALYLCASSSGQGYGEQFFGPGTRLTVL.

The V call is TRBV5-1, the J call TRBJ1-5, with 7 nucleotides matching TRBD1. V dropped 4 bases and J dropped 3; count of bases not matched to a gene: 4. The CDR3 has 14 amino acids. Germline V gene sequence: CDR1 SGHRS, CDR2 YFSETQ. The CDR3 loop reads CASSLGTANQPQHF. The CDR3 bases are TGCGCCAGCAGCCTCGGGACAGCCAATCAGCCCCAGCATTTT.

The chain links TRBV7-2 to TRBJ1-5; D perhaps matches TRBD1 (6 bases). Trimming stripped 4 bases from V and 7 bases from J, with 20 bases between. Germline V gene data show CDR1 as SGHTA and CDR2 as FQGNSA. This CDR3 is 16 amino acids long. CDR3 amino acids: CASSSSPQGSSQPQHF. CDR3 nucleotide sequence: TGTGCCAGCAGCTCCTCGCCTCAGGGGAGTAGCCAGCCCCAGCATTTT.

This chain uses TRBV20-1 with TRBJ1-5, with 7 bases fitting TRBD1. The length of the CDR3 is 14 residues. Germline lookup yields CDR1 DFQATT and CDR2 SNEGSKA (reference sequence). The V gene end was trimmed by 3 bases and the J gene end by 5 bases; junction bases not matched to a gene: 7. The CDR3, as DNA: TGCAGTGCTAGTTGGGGACAGCCTCATCAGCCCCAGCATTTT. Its protein product is CSASWGQPHQPQHF.

This clone has a handful of counts. This sequence joins TRBV6-5 and TRBJ1-1; weak D call: TRBD1 (5 bases). The V gene lost 6 bases and the J gene lost 7 bases, with 12 bases spanning the gap. The germline V gene encodes CDR1 MNHEY and CDR2 SVGAGI. The CDR3 consists of 12 residues. CDR3 in amino acids: CASSPAGLEAFF. The DNA for the CDR3 is TGTGCCAGCAGCCCAGCGGGGCTTGAAGCTTTCTTT.

The chain employs TRBV3-1 (or the pseudogene TRBV3-2) and TRBJ2-1; D uncertain. The CDR3 length is 12 residues. Germline V gives CDR1 LGHDT, CDR2 YNNKEL (reference sequence). V was shortened by 1 base and J by 10 bases, with 8 bases between the two germline ends. CDR3 sequence (DNA): TGTGCCAGCAGCCAAGGGCTGCCCGAGCAGTTCTTC. Encoded protein: CASSQGLPEQFF.

This clone appeared a single time. The J gene is TRBJ1-2, the V gene TRBV3-1 (or the pseudogene TRBV3-2); D is ambiguous. Germline CDR1 is LGHDT and CDR2 is YNNKEL (reference sequence). The V and J ends lost 1 base and 4 bases respectively, with 10 bases between them. This CDR3 contains 14 residues. CDR3 sequence: CASSQGASFYGYTF. The CDR3 DNA sequence: TGTGCCAGCAGCCAAGGGGCCAGCTTCTATGGCTACACCTTC.

The V gene is TRBV4-2, the J gene TRBJ1-1; tentative D call: TRBD1 (5 bases). The V end lost 0 bases, the J end lost 0 bases, and 14 bases lay between the germline ends. This CDR3 is 17 amino acids long. Looked up from germline, CDR1 is LGHNA and CDR2 is YNFKEQ. The CDR3 loop reads CASSQDGGTWMNTEAFF. The CDR3 DNA is TGTGCCAGCAGCCAAGATGGCGGGACCTGGATGAACACTGAAGCTTTCTTT.

The chain uses TRBV21-1 and TRBJ1-1. TRBV21-1 is given as a pseudogene. The CDR3 covers 15 residues. The CDR3 nucleotides read TGTGCCAGCAGCAAGGGAGGGACCTCTAACACTGAAGCTTTCTTT. Amino acid sequence: CASSKGGTSNTEAFF.

This chain connects TRBV19 to TRBJ1-2; maybe TRBD1 (6 bases). The CDR3 is 15 residues long. Germline V gene lookup returns CDR1 LNHDA and CDR2 SQIVND (reference sequence). V was trimmed by 7 bases and J by 5 bases, leaving 20 bases between them. The CDR3: CASIPLEGHWYGYTF. DNA of the CDR3: TGTGCCAGTATCCCTCTAGAGGGACACTGGTATGGCTACACCTTC.

The V gene is TRBV3-1 (or the pseudogene TRBV3-2), the J gene TRBJ1-3; a possible D gene is TRBD1 (5 bases). Per the germline V gene, CDR1 is LGHDT and CDR2 is YNNKEL (reference sequence). V gave up 5 bases and J gave up 8 bases, with 22 bases separating them. The CDR3 is 16 amino acids. Written as DNA, the CDR3 is TGTGCCAGCAGCTCCCGGGACTATCTTCTGTCGGACACCATATATTTT. This translates into CASSSRDYLLSDTIYF.

V gene TRBV4-1 combines with J gene TRBJ2-3; the match to TRBD2 covers 15 bases. The CDR3 spans 16 residues. V shed 7 bases, J shed 6 bases, and the junction held 8 bases outside the gene matches. The germline V gene has CDR1 MGHRA and CDR2 YSYEKL. The CDR3: CASNTGLAGGMDTQYF. DNA of the CDR3: TGCGCCAGCAACACGGGACTAGCGGGGGGCATGGATACGCAGTATTTT.

This rearrangement joins TRBV2 to TRBJ2-3; 7 nucleotides align to TRBD2. V shed 3 bases and J 1 base; nucleotides not matched to a gene: 1. The germline gives CDR1 SNHLY, CDR2 FYNNEI. The CDR3 length is 14 residues. The CDR3 DNA follows: TGTGCCAGCAGTGACCGGGGGGGCACAGATACGCAGTATTTT. The encoded protein is CASSDRGGTDTQYF.

The chain couples TRBV5-8 to TRBJ2-7; D call uncertain. The CDR3 is 12 amino acids. V gave up 4 bases and J gave up 7 bases, with 12 bases separating them. Germline CDR1 and CDR2: SGHTS and YDEGEE. Here the CDR3 DNA reads TGTGCCAGCAGCCCCCTTTCGGAGGAGCAGTACGTC. Translated: CASSPLSEEQYV.

The chain couples TRBV6-5 to TRBJ1-5; TRBD1 matches at 9 bases. CDR1 is MNHEY, CDR2 SVGAGI, per germline. J was trimmed by 4 bases and V by 6 bases; bases with no gene match: 7. There are 15 residues in the CDR3. CDR3 bases: TGTGCCAGCAGGGAGGGACAGGGAGGTAATCAGCCCCAGCATTTT. Translated: CASREGQGGNQPQHF.

The rearrangement links TRBV5-4 to TRBJ2-2, with 12 bases lining up with TRBD2. The CDR3 consists of 17 residues. The junction had 6 bases not matched to a gene; V was cut back by 5 bases and J by 1 base. The germline V gene has CDR1 SGHNT and CDR2 YYREEE (reference sequence). CDR3 loop: CASSFPGLAGNTGELFF. DNA of the CDR3: TGTGCCAGCAGTTTTCCGGGACTAGCGGGGAACACCGGGGAGCTGTTTTTT.

The genes are TRBV2 and TRBJ1-5; the D gene is possibly TRBD1 (6 bases). The CDR3 sequence is 13 residues long. Trimming took off 7 bases at V and 7 bases at J, with 14 bases between the two ends. Germline V CDR1 and CDR2: SNHLY, FYNNEI. The CDR3 DNA is TGTGCCAGCACCCACGGACAGCTCCAGCCCCAGCATTTT. Translated, it gives CASTHGQLQPQHF.

The J gene is TRBJ1-5, the V gene TRBV3-1 (or the pseudogene TRBV3-2); a weak D match, TRBD1 (5 bases). CDR3 length equals 15 residues. The germline V gene has CDR1 LGHDT and CDR2 YNNKEL (reference sequence). V lost 1 base and J 7 bases, leaving 14 bases between the germline ends. The CDR3 sequence: CASSQGTPGRQPQHF. CDR3 sequence (DNA): TGTGCCAGCAGCCAAGGGACACCGGGGAGGCAGCCCCAGCATTTT.

The DNA of the CDR3 is TGTGCCAGCACCGCGGGAGGGGAGCCCTACGAGCAGTACGTC. Translated: CASTAGGEPYEQYV. V usage is TRBV6-5 and J usage is TRBJ2-7; TRBD2 aligns across 9 bases. The CDR3 length is 14 residues. The ends lost 7 bases at V and 2 bases at J; junction bases unmatched: 6. Germline V lookup: CDR1 MNHEY, CDR2 SVGAGI.